These 23 T cell receptor beta chains came from one sample sequenced in a study of T-cell reconstitution after alpha-beta-depleted transplantation in children. Researchers prepared the TCRbeta library using unique molecular identifiers, the study reports. TCRdb re-called the PCR reads through MiXCR, storing one row per CDR3 protein. The sample lists some 530,000 distinct CDR3 sequences; roughly an eighth were seen once. Source: PBMCs from the stem cell graft donor, taken from the stem cell graft. Receptors originate from a human donor who donated a stem cell graft to a child with combined immunodeficiency.

The CDR3 protein is CASSSVGGLETQYF. The CDR3 bases are TGCGCCAGCAGCTCCGTCGGTGGTTTGGAGACCCAGTACTTC. The chain uses TRBV5-1 and TRBJ2-5; D gene unclear. Trimming left V 3 bases short and J 5 bases short, with 14 bases between. The CDR3 loop spans 14 amino acids. Looked up from germline, CDR1 is SGHRS and CDR2 is YFSETQ.

This chain links TRBV19 with TRBJ1-2, with 8 bases that match TRBD1. The CDR3 is made up of 13 amino acids. The germline V gene encodes CDR1 LNHDA and CDR2 SQIVND (reference sequence). J lost 8 bases, V lost 5 bases, and 7 bases had no gene match. CDR3 sequence: CASSPDRASGYTF. In DNA, the CDR3 is TGTGCCAGTAGTCCGGACAGGGCCTCCGGCTACACCTTC.

The chain combines TRBV4-3 with TRBJ2-1; 11 nucleotides align to TRBD2. V shed 3 bases, J shed 8 bases, and the junction held 9 bases outside the gene matches. Germline CDR1 is LGHNA and CDR2 is YSLEER. The CDR3 runs 16 residues. CDR3 in amino acids: CASSQESGTSGHEQFF. The CDR3, as DNA: TGCGCCAGCAGCCAGGAGAGCGGGACTAGCGGCCATGAGCAGTTCTTC.

V is TRBV27 and J is TRBJ2-7, with 12 bases identical to TRBD2. The V segment lost 5 bases and the J segment 6 bases; nucleotides outside the gene matches: 8. The germline V gene has CDR1 MNHEY and CDR2 SMNVEV (reference sequence). The CDR3 length is 15 residues. The CDR3 region is CASSELAGGLLEQYF. Here the CDR3 DNA reads TGTGCCAGCAGTGAACTAGCGGGAGGTCTCCTCGAGCAGTACTTC.

This clonotype occurred many times. Its ends do not fully match the called genes, so a read error is possible. V and J are TRBV19 and TRBJ2-2, with D possibly being TRBD1 (6 bases). This CDR3 region has 14 residues. CDR1 LNHDA and CDR2 SQIVND come from the germline V gene (reference sequence). CDR3 bases: TGTGCCAGTAACTGGGGGCCGAAGACCGGGGAGCTGTTTTTT. Its translation: CASNWGPKTGELFF.

This clonotype came up a few times. The rearrangement joins TRBV20-1 to TRBJ1-1; TRBD1 aligns across 10 bases. The CDR3 runs 15 residues. J lost 5 bases, V lost 3 bases, and 9 bases had no gene match. Germline V gene data show CDR1 as DFQATT and CDR2 as SNEGSKA (reference sequence). The CDR3 DNA follows: TGCAGTGCTAGCCCCTGGGACAGGGGTGGAACTGAAGCTTTCTTT. Translation gives CSASPWDRGGTEAFF.

This clonotype was seen only a few times. The chain combines TRBV20-1 with TRBJ2-5, with D unclear. Trimming cost V 0 bases and J 7 bases, with 6 bases left between them. Germline CDR1 reads DFQATT; CDR2 reads SNEGSKA (reference sequence). The CDR3 runs to 11 residues. This chain's CDR3 is CSARDRGTQYF. In nucleotides, the CDR3 is TGCAGTGCTAGAGACCGCGGGACCCAGTACTTC.

This clonotype was recorded many times. V is TRBV29-1 and J is TRBJ1-2; D is perhaps TRBD1 (5 bases). CDR3 length: 13 residues. V was clipped by 0 bases and J by 8 bases, with 13 bases between them. CDR1 SQVTM and CDR2 ANQGSEA come from the germline V gene. The CDR3 reads CSVEDLGLRGYTF. The CDR3 region has the DNA TGCAGCGTTGAAGATCTGGGGCTTCGGGGCTACACCTTC.

This clonotype showed up many times. V gene TRBV10-3 combines with J gene TRBJ2-1; 11 nucleotides align to TRBD2. With 6 bases clipped from V and 8 bases from J, the junction kept 6 bases outside the gene matches. The CDR3 covers 14 residues. Germline CDR1 is ENHRY and CDR2 is SYGVKD. The CDR3 protein is CAISLAGGVDEQFF. The DNA of the CDR3 is TGTGCCATCAGCCTAGCGGGAGGAGTGGATGAGCAGTTCTTC.

This clonotype appeared a few times. The chain links TRBV20-1 to TRBJ1-2, with 7 bases matching TRBD1. Germline CDR1 DFQATT, CDR2 SNEGSKA (reference sequence). The trim removed 1 base at V and 4 bases at J, leaving 3 bases unmatched. The CDR3 is made up of 13 amino acids. CDR3: CSARGGQIYGYTF. CDR3 coding DNA: TGCAGTGCTAGAGGGGGACAGATCTATGGCTACACCTTC.

This clonotype was seen a few times. This chain connects TRBV12-3 or TRBV12-4 to TRBJ1-1; D remains unclear. This CDR3 comprises 14 residues. Trimming left V 2 bases short and J 5 bases short, with 12 bases between. The CDR3 reads CASSLLGPITEAFF. As DNA, the CDR3 is TGTGCCAGCAGTTTATTAGGGCCGATTACTGAAGCTTTCTTT.

The CDR3 sequence is CASSLDGGTPSGELFF. The CDR3 nucleotides are TGTGCCAGCAGCTTAGATGGCGGGACACCCTCCGGGGAGCTGTTTTTT. This chain links TRBV13 with TRBJ2-2; perhaps D is TRBD1 or TRBD2 (6 bases each). V lost 1 base, J lost 6 bases, and 15 bases lay in between. The CDR3 is made up of 16 amino acids. The germline V gene has CDR1 PRHDT and CDR2 FYEKMQ (reference sequence).

This clonotype was observed many times. The CDR3 spells CAISESVGELFF. CDR3 DNA sequence: TGTGCCATCAGTGAGTCGGTCGGGGAGCTGTTTTTT. V gene TRBV10-3 combines with J gene TRBJ2-2; D remains unclear. Germline-derived CDR1 and CDR2 are ENHRY and SYGVKD. CDR3 size: 12 residues. The ends were cut back, 0 bases at V and 7 bases at J, with 3 bases in the middle.

This clonotype has only a few counts. V gene TRBV5-1 combines with J gene TRBJ2-7, with 11 bases fitting TRBD2. The germline V gene has CDR1 SGHRS and CDR2 YFSETQ. With V trimmed by 6 bases and J by 5 bases, 13 bases remained unmatched. CDR3 length: 16 residues. The CDR3 DNA reads TGCGCCAGCAACGCCGGGCTAGCGGGAGGTCGGAACGAGCAGTACTTC. Translating it yields CASNAGLAGGRNEQYF.

This clonotype appeared a few times. The chain recombines TRBV6-4 with TRBJ2-6, with unresolved D. Trimming removed 4 bases from V and 4 bases from J, with 8 bases in between. In germline, CDR1 is MRHNA, CDR2 SNTAGT. This CDR3 contains 14 residues. The CDR3 sequence is CASSVDAGANVLTF. The CDR3 nucleotides are TGTGCCAGCAGTGTCGATGCCGGGGCCAACGTCCTGACTTTC.

The V and J genes are TRBV29-1 and TRBJ2-7; D call uncertain. Trimming took off 3 bases at V and 7 bases at J, with 13 bases between the two ends. This CDR3 has 12 amino acids. The germline CDR1 and CDR2 sequences are SQVTM and ANQGSEA. The DNA of the CDR3 is TGCAGCGTTGATGGTCCCGCCTTAGAGCAGTACTTC. Amino acid sequence: CSVDGPALEQYF.

There are a few counts of this clonotype. The chain joins TRBV7-2 to TRBJ2-1; 13 bases align to TRBD2. V dropped 5 bases and J dropped 7; count of bases not matched to a gene: 11. Per germline, CDR1 SGHTA and CDR2 FQGNSA. There are 17 residues in the CDR3. The CDR3 protein is CASSPRTSGSVVNEQFF. CDR3 bases: TGTGCCAGCAGCCCGCGGACTAGCGGGAGTGTCGTGAATGAGCAGTTCTTC.

This clonotype was detected only a few times. The V call is TRBV4-3, the J call TRBJ2-7; D gene unclear. The germline V and J ends were trimmed by 4 bases and 4 bases, with 11 bases remaining between them. This CDR3 region has 13 residues. Germline CDR1 and CDR2: LGHNA and YSLEER. For the CDR3, the DNA is TGCGCCAGCAGCCCCCGGAAGGGATACGAGCAGTACTTC. It specifies CASSPRKGYEQYF.

The V gene is TRBV29-1, the J gene TRBJ2-7, with D possibly called TRBD1 or TRBD2 (6 bases each). CDR1 and CDR2 (germline): SQVTM, ANQGSEA. The V end lost 4 bases, the J end lost 0 bases, and 16 bases lay between the germline ends. The CDR3 contains 15 residues. The DNA for the CDR3 is TGCAGCGTTGTGGGGGGCAGAAGGAGCTCCTACGAGCAGTACTTC. Its protein is CSVVGGRRSSYEQYF.

This clonotype was recorded at least ten times. The J gene is TRBJ2-3, the V gene TRBV7-8, with D tentatively TRBD2 (7 bases). Germline V CDR1 and CDR2: SGHVS, FQNEAQ. This CDR3 has 16 residues. The V gene lost 4 bases and the J gene lost 2 bases, with 16 bases spanning the gap. CDR3 sequence (DNA): TGTGCCAGCAGCTCTAGGGGGGGGAGCCTCACAGATACGCAGTATTTT. This codes for CASSSRGGSLTDTQYF.

This clonotype was recorded many times. The chain employs TRBV24-1 and TRBJ2-1; 9 positions match TRBD2. V shed 6 bases and J 3 bases; nucleotides not matched to a gene: 2. From germline, CDR1 is KGHDR and CDR2 SFDVKD. This CDR3 contains 14 residues. CDR3 sequence: CATSPSGNYNEQFF. The CDR3 DNA is TGTGCCACCAGTCCTAGCGGGAACTACAATGAGCAGTTCTTC.

In its sample, this clonotype was seen many times. J is TRBJ2-2 and V is TRBV12-3 or TRBV12-4; D may be TRBD1 (5 bases). The CDR3 runs 14 residues. Trimming removed 5 bases from V and 7 bases from J, with 14 bases in between. The CDR3 coding sequence is TGTGCCAGCAGTCTCAGGGAAAGGTTCGGGGAGCTGTTTTTT. Protein: CASSLRERFGELFF.

The table lists this clonotype with a few counts. V usage is TRBV7-9 and J usage is TRBJ2-5; 8 bases map to TRBD2. In germline, CDR1 is SEHNR, CDR2 FQNEAQ (reference sequence). The V segment lost 7 bases and the J segment 1 base; nucleotides outside the gene matches: 2. The CDR3 has 13 amino acids. The CDR3 reads CASNGGAQETQYF. CDR3 DNA: TGTGCCAGCAACGGGGGGGCCCAAGAGACCCAGTACTTC.